This TCR beta chain comes out of a study of T cells in Graves' hyperthyroidism and ophthalmopathy. Absence of ophthalmopathy progression within 18 months defined stable Graves' hyperthyroidism. Newly diagnosed patients aged 18 to 65 had hyperthyroidism of under 2 months' duration. The V end was cut by 3 bases, the J end by 5 bases, with 15 bases between. The CDR3 has 15 residues. Per the germline V gene, CDR1 is SGDLS and CDR2 is YYNGEE. Study-wide results and limits: Stable hyperthyroidism and ophthalmopathy were separated using 13 V-J signatures.

In regard to this clonotype: The antigen remains unidentified.

The investigators amplified TCR beta CDR3 regions from RNA transcripts. A set of HTBI primers served as the primers for a first-round RT-PCR of the TCR CDR3. A single record per CDR3 protein comes from TCRdb applying MiXCR to the multiplex PCR reads. The table includes 360,000 or so distinct CDR3 sequences, about a fifth detected once. This chain uses TRBV9 with TRBJ1-5; a possible D gene is TRBD1 (5 bases). The sample consisted of blood. The sequence was obtained from a woman under 30 with Graves' hyperthyroidism. The CDR3 coding sequence is TGTGCCAGCAGCGCGGGATCAGGGATAGATCAGCCCCAGCATTTT. This gives the protein CASSAGSGIDQPQHF.